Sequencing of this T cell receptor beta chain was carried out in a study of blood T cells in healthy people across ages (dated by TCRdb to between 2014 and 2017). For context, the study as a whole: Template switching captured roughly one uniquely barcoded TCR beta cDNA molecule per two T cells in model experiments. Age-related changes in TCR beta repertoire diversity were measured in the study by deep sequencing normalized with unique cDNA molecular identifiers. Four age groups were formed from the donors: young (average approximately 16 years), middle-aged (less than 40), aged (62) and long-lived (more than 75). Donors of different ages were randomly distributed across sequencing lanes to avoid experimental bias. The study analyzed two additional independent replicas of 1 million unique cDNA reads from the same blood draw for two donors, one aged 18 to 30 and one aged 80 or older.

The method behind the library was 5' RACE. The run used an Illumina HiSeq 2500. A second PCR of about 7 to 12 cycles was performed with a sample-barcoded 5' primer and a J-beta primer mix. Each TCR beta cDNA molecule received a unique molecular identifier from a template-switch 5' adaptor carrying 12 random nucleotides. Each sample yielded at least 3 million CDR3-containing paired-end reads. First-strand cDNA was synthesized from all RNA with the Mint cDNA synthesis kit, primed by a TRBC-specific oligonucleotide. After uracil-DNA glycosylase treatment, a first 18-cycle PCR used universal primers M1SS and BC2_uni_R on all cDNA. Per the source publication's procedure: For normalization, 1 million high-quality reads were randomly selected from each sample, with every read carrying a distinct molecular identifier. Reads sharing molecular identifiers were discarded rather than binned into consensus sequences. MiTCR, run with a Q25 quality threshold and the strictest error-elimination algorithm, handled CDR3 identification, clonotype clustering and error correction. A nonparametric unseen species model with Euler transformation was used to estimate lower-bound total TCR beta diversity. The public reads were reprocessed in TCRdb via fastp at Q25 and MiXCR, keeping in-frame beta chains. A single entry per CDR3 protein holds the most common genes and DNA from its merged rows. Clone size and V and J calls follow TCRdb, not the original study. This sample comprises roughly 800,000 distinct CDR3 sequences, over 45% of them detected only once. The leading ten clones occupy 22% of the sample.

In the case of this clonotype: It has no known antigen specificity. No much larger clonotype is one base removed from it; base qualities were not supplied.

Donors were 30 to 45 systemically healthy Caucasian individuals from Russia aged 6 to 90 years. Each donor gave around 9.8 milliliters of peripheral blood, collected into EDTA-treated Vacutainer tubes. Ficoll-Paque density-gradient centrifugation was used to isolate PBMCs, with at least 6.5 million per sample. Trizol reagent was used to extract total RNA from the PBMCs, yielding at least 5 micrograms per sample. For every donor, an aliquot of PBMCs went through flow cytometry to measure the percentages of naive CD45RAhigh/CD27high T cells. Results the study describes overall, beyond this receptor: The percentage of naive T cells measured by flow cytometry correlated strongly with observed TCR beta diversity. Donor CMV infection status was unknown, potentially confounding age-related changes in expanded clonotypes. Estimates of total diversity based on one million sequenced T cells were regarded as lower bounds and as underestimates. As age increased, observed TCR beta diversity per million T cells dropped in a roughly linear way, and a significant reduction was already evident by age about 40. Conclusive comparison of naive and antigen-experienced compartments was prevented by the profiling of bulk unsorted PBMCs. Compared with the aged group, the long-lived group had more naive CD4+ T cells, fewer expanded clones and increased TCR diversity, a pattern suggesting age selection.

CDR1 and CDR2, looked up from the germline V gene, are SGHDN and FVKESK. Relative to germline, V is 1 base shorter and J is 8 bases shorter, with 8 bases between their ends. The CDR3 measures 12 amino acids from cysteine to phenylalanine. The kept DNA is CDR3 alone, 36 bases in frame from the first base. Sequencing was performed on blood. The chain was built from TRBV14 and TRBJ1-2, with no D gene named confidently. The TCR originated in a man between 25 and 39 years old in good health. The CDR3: CASSQVEGGYTF. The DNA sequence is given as TGTGCCAGCAGCCAAGTCGAGGGCGGCTACACCTTC.